This is a list of T cell receptor beta chains from one sample in a study of blood T cell repertoires in COVID-19. Sequenced by immunoSEQ multiplex PCR; TCRdb stores in-frame clones only, minus some. The sample records hundreds of thousands of clones, about nine tenths being singletons. Sequencing input: peripheral blood. Every receptor here comes from a woman aged 50 to 60 with COVID-19, enrolled during active disease. Both conserved end residues are part of each CDR3. The order of the fields is clone size, V gene, CDR3 length, J gene, D gene, CDR3 DNA, CDR3 protein. D genes are given only for firm matches. Rows give clone size only sometimes, using once, few, many, or a class for an expanded clone.

once,TRBV27,18,TRBJ2-3,TRBD1,TGTGCCAGCAGTCCGTTAGCCAGAGGGGGCAAACGCACAGATACGCAGTATTTT,CASSPLARGGKRTDTQYF
NA,TRBV4-1,21,TRBJ2-2,NA,TGCGCCAGCAGCCCCTTTCCGGGACACCATTATACCGCCGCGAACACCGGGGAGCTGTTTTTT,CASSPFPGHHYTAANTGELFF
NA,TRBV20-1,11,TRBJ2-3,NA,TGCAGTGCTAGTATTAAAGATACGCAGTATTTT,CSASIKDTQYF
NA,TRBV30,14,TRBJ2-7,TRBD2,TGTGCCTGGGGACTAGGAAGCGGGATTTACGAGCAGTACTTC,CAWGLGSGIYEQYF
NA,TRBV15,13,TRBJ2-1,NA,TGTGCCACCAGCAGAGGAGGCATGAATGAGCAGTTCTTC,CATSRGGMNEQFF
NA,TRBV27,14,TRBJ2-1,TRBD1,TGTGCCACCGTGAGCGGGACAGGGGGACCCGGGTGGTTCTTC,CATVSGTGGPGWFF
NA,TRBV19,12,TRBJ1-1,NA,TGTGCCAGTAGTACCTTGAACACTGAAGCTTTCTTT,CASSTLNTEAFF
NA,TRBV18,15,TRBJ2-1,TRBD2,TGTGCCAGCTCCCGGCGACTAGCGGGAGAGGATGAGCAGTTCTTC,CASSRRLAGEDEQFF
NA,TRBV5-1,15,TRBJ2-7,TRBD1,TGCGCCAGCAGCTTGGCTGGGACAGGGTTCTCCGAGCAGTACTTC,CASSLAGTGFSEQYF
NA,TRBV18,16,TRBJ2-1,TRBD2,TGTGCCAGCTCGCCTCAAGCGGGACTAGCAAACAATGAGCAGTTCTTC,CASSPQAGLANNEQFF
NA,TRBV12-5,19,TRBJ2-5,TRBD2,TGTGCTAGTGGTTTGGTCCAACTCGGACTAGCGGGATTCCAAGAGACCCAGTACTTC,CASGLVQLGLAGFQETQYF
NA,TRBV27,14,TRBJ1-1,TRBD1,TGTGCCAGCAGCCCGGGACAGGCGAACACTGAAGCTTTCTTT,CASSPGQANTEAFF
NA,TRBV7-2,12,TRBJ1-5,NA,TGTGCCAGCAGCTTTATGAATCAGCCCCAGCATTTT,CASSFMNQPQHF
NA,TRBV19,15,TRBJ2-1,NA,TGTGCCAGTAGTAGTCTGCGGGACTCCTACAATGAGCAGTTCTTC,CASSSLRDSYNEQFF
NA,TRBV3-1/TRBV3-2,13,TRBJ2-5,TRBD1,TGTGCCAGCAGCCCCAGGGGGCGAGAGACCCAGTACTTC,CASSPRGRETQYF
NA,TRBV9,14,TRBJ2-1,TRBD2,TGTGCCAGCAGCGCACCGGGACTAGTCAATGAGCAGTTCTTC,CASSAPGLVNEQFF
NA,TRBV6-2/TRBV6-3,19,TRBJ2-4,TRBD2,TGTGCCAGCAGTTATCGGGGACTAGCGGGACCCCCTGGCAAAAACATTCAGTACTTC,CASSYRGLAGPPGKNIQYF
NA,TRBV5-1,14,TRBJ2-1,TRBD1,TGCGCCAGCAGCTCCGGGACAGGGGGCAATGAGCAGTTCTTC,CASSSGTGGNEQFF
NA,TRBV18,13,TRBJ2-5,NA,TGTGCCAGCTCACCACGGCTTGAAGAGACCCAGTACTTC,CASSPRLEETQYF
NA,TRBV6-4,15,TRBJ2-3,TRBD2,TGTGCCAGCAGAGAGGGAGCGGGAGGACCTAGCGCGCAGTATTTT,CASREGAGGPSAQYF
NA,TRBV30,14,TRBJ2-7,TRBD1,TGTGCCTGGAGTGGGGGACAGGGGTTTTACGAGCAGTACTTC,CAWSGGQGFYEQYF
NA,TRBV3-1/TRBV3-2,13,TRBJ1-1,NA,TGTGCCAGCAGCCACGGAGTGAACACTGAAGCTTTCTTT,CASSHGVNTEAFF
NA,TRBV3-1/TRBV3-2,17,TRBJ1-6,NA,TGTGCCAGCAGCCATGTGCCTGGTAGGGGATATAATTCACCCCTCCACTTT,CASSHVPGRGYNSPLHF
NA,TRBV2,15,TRBJ2-1,TRBD1,TGTGCCAGCAGTGAATTACCGGGACAGTACAATGAGCAGTTCTTC,CASSELPGQYNEQFF
NA,TRBV7-6,16,TRBJ1-2,NA,TGTGCCAGCAGCTTGACTCTGGGTTTAGCCAACTATGGCTACACCTTC,CASSLTLGLANYGYTF
NA,TRBV24-1,15,TRBJ2-7,TRBD1,TGTGCCACCAGTGACCAAGGGACAGGGGGATACGAGCAGTACTTC,CATSDQGTGGYEQYF
NA,TRBV6-5,14,TRBJ2-3,TRBD2,TGTGCCAGCGTGGCGGGAGGGCCCCCAGATACGCAGTATTTT,CASVAGGPPDTQYF
NA,TRBV5-6,17,TRBJ2-1,NA,TGTGCCAGCAGCTCTGAGACAGTTAGGGTCCACTACAATGAGCAGTTCTTC,CASSSETVRVHYNEQFF
NA,TRBV30,14,TRBJ2-6,NA,TGTGCCTGGAGTGTACTCTCTGGGGCCAACGTCCTGACTTTC,CAWSVLSGANVLTF
NA,TRBV9,15,TRBJ1-5,TRBD1,TGTGCCAGCAGCGCCGGGACAGGGGTCAATCAGCCCCAGCATTTT,CASSAGTGVNQPQHF
once,TRBV30,16,TRBJ1-3,TRBD1,TGTGCCTGGAGGCCGGGACAGGCGTGGAGTGGAAACACCATATATTTT,CAWRPGQAWSGNTIYF
NA,TRBV7-2,15,TRBJ2-7,NA,TGTGCCAGCAGTCCACGGGACACCTACTCCTACGAGCAGTACTTC,CASSPRDTYSYEQYF
NA,TRBV29-1,14,TRBJ2-1,TRBD2,TGCAGCGTTGTGGAGCGGGAGGAGAAGGATGAGCAGTTCTTC,CSVVEREEKDEQFF
NA,TRBV30,14,TRBJ2-7,NA,TGTGCCTGGAGTGTAGTGGGCAGAACCTACGAGCAGTACTTC,CAWSVVGRTYEQYF
few,TRBV30,15,TRBJ2-2,NA,TGTGCCTGGAGTCCCCCATGGCGGGACACCGGGGAGCTGTTTTTT,CAWSPPWRDTGELFF
NA,TRBV11-2,13,TRBJ1-2,NA,TGTGCCAGCAGCTTAGTTAGAGCGGGTGGCTACACCTTC,CASSLVRAGGYTF
few,TRBV29-1,15,TRBJ2-2,NA,TGCAGCGTTACCGTGGCGGAGTCGAACACCGGGGAGCTGTTTTTT,CSVTVAESNTGELFF
few,TRBV5-6,16,TRBJ1-1,NA,TGTGCCAGCAGCTTGGCGGGGGGCGCCCGGAACACTGAAGCTTTCTTT,CASSLAGGARNTEAFF
NA,TRBV30,15,TRBJ1-5,NA,TGTGCCTGGAGTGTAGGCCAGGGTAGCAATCAGCCCCAGCATTTT,CAWSVGQGSNQPQHF
NA,TRBV11-2,16,TRBJ2-1,NA,TGTGCCAGCAGCTCCCCCGGAGCGGAAGTCTACAATGAGCAGTTCTTC,CASSSPGAEVYNEQFF
once,TRBV7-9,15,TRBJ1-1,TRBD1,TGTGCCAGCAGCTTATTTCAGGGGGGCATTTTTGAAGCTTTCTTT,CASSLFQGGIFEAFF
NA,TRBV10-1,13,TRBJ1-2,NA,TGCGCCAGCAGTGAAGCCCGCAGGTATGGCTACACCTTC,CASSEARRYGYTF
NA,TRBV30,19,TRBJ1-5,TRBD1,TGTGCCTGGAGTAGAGTGTCTGGGACAGGGAACCGGATCAATCAGCCCCAGCATTTT,CAWSRVSGTGNRINQPQHF
NA,TRBV13,15,TRBJ2-7,NA,TGTGCCAGCCTTTTCTCCGTTCAGGGGAGCCACGAGCAGTACTTC,CASLFSVQGSHEQYF
NA,TRBV5-1,17,TRBJ1-2,TRBD1,TGCGCCAGCAGCCAGTCCCGGGACAGGGGAGTCTGGTGGGGCTACACCTTC,CASSQSRDRGVWWGYTF
few,TRBV6-1,15,TRBJ1-1,NA,TGTGCCAGCAGTGATCCCAGCAGGTACATCGCTGAAGCTTTCTTT,CASSDPSRYIAEAFF
NA,TRBV4-1,17,TRBJ2-7,TRBD2,TGCGCCAGCAGCCAAGGGCCGGGACTAGCGGGGGAATACGAGCAGTACTTC,CASSQGPGLAGEYEQYF
NA,TRBV7-9,14,TRBJ1-2,NA,TGTGCCAGCAGCTTAGCGCCGGGAGTAGAGGGCTACACCTTC,CASSLAPGVEGYTF
once,TRBV7-9,17,TRBJ2-2,TRBD2,TGTGCCAGCAGCTTCCAACTAGCGGGTCTGAACACCGGGGAGCTGTTTTTT,CASSFQLAGLNTGELFF
NA,TRBV6-5,14,TRBJ2-2,NA,TGTGCCAGCAGTTACTTACTAGCCGCCGGGGAGCTGTTTTTT,CASSYLLAAGELFF
NA,TRBV11-3,14,TRBJ1-2,TRBD1,TGTGCCAGCAGCTTGACCGGGACAGCGTATGGCTACACCTTC,CASSLTGTAYGYTF
NA,TRBV3-1/TRBV3-2,13,TRBJ1-2,NA,TGTGCCAGCAGCCAGGCGGGGGGATATGGCTACACCTTC,CASSQAGGYGYTF
NA,TRBV3-1/TRBV3-2,15,TRBJ1-6,NA,TGTGCCAGCAGCCATGACAGGCGTTTCCCTTCACCCCTCCACTTT,CASSHDRRFPSPLHF
NA,TRBV9,16,TRBJ2-3,TRBD1,TGTGCCAGCAGCGTAAGAGGACAGGGCGTATCAGATACGCAGTATTTT,CASSVRGQGVSDTQYF
NA,TRBV7-2,16,TRBJ2-7,TRBD1,TGTGCCAGCAGCTTAGGACCAGGGGGACAGGGGAACGAGCAGTACTTC,CASSLGPGGQGNEQYF
few,TRBV10-1,15,TRBJ2-7,TRBD1,TGCGCCAGCAGGGGTCCCGGGACAGGGTTGAACGAGCAGTACTTC,CASRGPGTGLNEQYF
NA,TRBV19,15,TRBJ2-1,NA,TGTGCCAGTAGCCCCACAGGGGGGGGGTACAATGAGCAGTTCTTC,CASSPTGGGYNEQFF
few,TRBV2,11,TRBJ1-2,NA,TGTGCCAGCAGCGGTACGGGAGGCCACACCTTC,CASSGTGGHTF
NA,TRBV20-1,13,TRBJ2-1,NA,TGCAGTGCTAGTAGCGGCAAACTATCGGAGCAGTTCTTC,CSASSGKLSEQFF